Listed below are T cell receptor beta chains from one sample, sequenced in a study of T cell responses to AZD1222 COVID-19 vaccine. Sequenced by immunoSEQ multiplex PCR; TCRdb stores in-frame clones only, minus some. The repertoire holds 200,000 to 250,000 clones, with roughly 94% as singletons. The source material was peripheral blood, sampled 28 days after the second dose of the MenACWY control vaccine. The receptors come from an adult who received the MenACWY meningococcal vaccine as a control. CDR3s include the opening cysteine and the closing phenylalanine or tryptophan. The order of the fields is D gene, J gene, clone size, V gene, CDR3 protein, CDR3 DNA. A D gene is named only where the DNA matches it firmly. The size entry is marked missing in some rows and otherwise reads once, few, many or a size class.

-	TRBJ2-2	-	TRBV24-1	CATSDAGTPNTGELFF	TGTGCCACCAGTGACGCCGGGACACCGAACACCGGGGAGCTGTTTTTT
-	TRBJ2-1	-	TRBV14	CASSQVGYEQFF	TGTGCCAGCAGCCAAGTCGGGTATGAGCAGTTCTTC
-	TRBJ1-1	-	TRBV5-1	CASSAVTSGGAFF	TGCGCCAGCAGCGCAGTCACCTCGGGAGGAGCTTTCTTT
TRBD1	TRBJ1-2	-	TRBV5-5	CASSLPRTGGFGYTF	TGTGCCAGCAGCTTGCCCCGGACAGGGGGCTTTGGCTACACCTTC
TRBD1	TRBJ1-5	-	TRBV19	CASSPPGGQGALNQPQHF	TGTGCCAGTAGTCCTCCCGGGGGGCAGGGGGCCCTGAATCAGCCCCAGCATTTT
-	TRBJ1-2	-	TRBV7-9	CASSLMERVGYTF	TGTGCCAGCAGCTTAATGGAGCGGGTCGGCTACACCTTC
TRBD2	TRBJ2-7	-	TRBV9	CASGLAGPYEQYF	TGTGCCAGCGGACTAGCGGGCCCTTACGAGCAGTACTTC
-	TRBJ2-7	-	TRBV7-9	CASNDGPYEQYF	TGTGCCAGCAACGACGGGCCCTACGAGCAGTACTTC
TRBD1	TRBJ2-7	-	TRBV7-9	CASSELTGVSYEQYF	TGTGCCAGCAGCGAACTTACAGGGGTTTCCTACGAGCAGTACTTC
TRBD2	TRBJ2-3	-	TRBV10-3	CAISGLAGGTSTDTQYF	TGTGCCATCAGCGGACTAGCGGGGGGCACTAGCACAGATACGCAGTATTTT
TRBD1	TRBJ2-4	once	TRBV5-5	CASSLQGQGGNIQYF	TGTGCCAGCAGCTTGCAGGGACAGGGAGGGAACATTCAGTACTTC
TRBD2	TRBJ2-1	-	TRBV6-1	CASSETSGGAADGEQFF	TGTGCCAGCAGTGAGACTAGCGGGGGGGCCGCAGACGGTGAGCAGTTCTTC